A selection of T cell receptor beta chains follows, all from one sample in a study of blood T cell repertoires in COVID-19. Profiled with immunoSEQ multiplex PCR; TCRdb holds only in-frame clones, not every one. The profile shows roughly 290,000 clones, approximately 91% of them singletons. The sequenced material came from PBMCs or T cells enriched from blood (not recorded which). The receptor set was obtained from a woman aged 40 to 55 who had recovered from COVID-19. The CDR3 runs from the conserved cysteine through the conserved F or W. A D gene is named only where the DNA matches it firmly. Some rows mark clone size as missing; the rest say once, few, many or name a class of expanded clone.

j_gene	v_gene	d_gene	abundance	CDR3aa	CDR3nt
TRBJ2-2	TRBV27	TRBD1	-	CASQSGGRVTGELFF	TGTGCCAGCCAGTCAGGGGGTCGTGTCACCGGGGAGCTGTTTTTT
TRBJ2-3	TRBV4-3	TRBD2	few	CASSQEALAGVSDTQYF	TGCGCCAGCAGCCAAGAGGCTCTAGCGGGAGTTTCAGATACGCAGTATTTT
TRBJ1-5	TRBV9	TRBD1	-	CASSVGGTANNQPQHF	TGTGCCAGCAGCGTAGGAGGGACAGCGAACAATCAGCCCCAGCATTTT
TRBJ2-3	TRBV5-8	TRBD2	-	CASSLAAGYRTDTQYF	TGTGCCAGCAGCTTGGCAGCGGGGTACCGCACAGATACGCAGTATTTT
TRBJ1-2	TRBV5-4	TRBD1	-	CASSLGGQLYGYTF	TGTGCCAGCAGCTTGGGGGGACAGCTATATGGCTACACCTTC
TRBJ2-7	TRBV9	-	-	CASSPQTNSYEQYF	TGTGCCAGCAGCCCGCAGACTAACTCCTACGAGCAGTACTTC
TRBJ2-7	TRBV4-1	-	-	CASSGQFSASYEQYF	TGCGCCAGCAGCGGGCAATTTAGCGCCTCCTACGAGCAGTACTTC
TRBJ1-6	TRBV3-1/TRBV3-2	-	once	CASSQVWGGNSPLHF	TGTGCCAGCAGCCAAGTATGGGGAGGGAATTCACCCCTCCACTTT
TRBJ1-6	TRBV7-8	-	-	CASSGRVVFRNSPLHF	TGTGCCAGCAGCGGCCGGGTTGTTTTTCGTAATTCACCCCTCCACTTT
TRBJ2-3	TRBV3-1/TRBV3-2	-	-	CASSQDRDFITDTQYF	TGTGCCAGCAGCCAAGACAGGGATTTTATCACAGATACGCAGTATTTT
TRBJ1-6	TRBV4-3	TRBD1	-	CASSPTGTGGYSPLHF	TGCGCCAGCAGCCCAACAGGGACAGGGGGGTATTCACCCCTCCACTTT
TRBJ1-2	TRBV11-2	-	once	CASSLGGVNYGYTF	TGTGCCAGCAGCTTAGGCGGGGTGAACTATGGCTACACCTTC
TRBJ1-4	TRBV4-3	-	-	CASSQEGGRVNEKLFF	TGCGCCAGCAGCCAAGAAGGCGGCCGAGTTAATGAAAAACTGTTTTTT
TRBJ1-3	TRBV6-5	-	-	CASRQGLSTGNTIYF	TGTGCCAGCAGACAGGGTCTTTCTACCGGAAACACCATATATTTT
TRBJ2-1	TRBV9	TRBD1	-	CASSPLGQGAYNEQFF	TGTGCCAGCAGCCCCCTTGGACAGGGGGCCTACAATGAGCAGTTCTTC
TRBJ1-3	TRBV7-2	-	-	CASSSPAGTSSSGNTIYF	TGTGCCAGCAGCTCACCCGCCGGGACATCTTCCTCTGGAAACACCATATATTTT
TRBJ1-2	TRBV30	-	-	CAWNPKTRGGDGYTF	TGTGCCTGGAATCCCAAAACCCGGGGGGGCGATGGCTACACCTTC
TRBJ2-7	TRBV18	-	-	CASSPFGNSYEQYF	TGTGCCAGCTCACCATTTGGCAACTCCTACGAGCAGTACTTC
TRBJ2-1	TRBV9	-	-	CASSVGSTTEQFF	TGTGCCAGCAGCGTAGGCTCGACTACTGAGCAGTTCTTC
TRBJ1-1	TRBV6-5	-	-	CASNQGGMNTEAFF	TGTGCCAGCAACCAGGGCGGCATGAACACTGAAGCTTTCTTT
TRBJ2-7	TRBV3-1/TRBV3-2	TRBD1	-	CASSQDIQGARSYEQYF	TGTGCCAGCAGCCAAGACATCCAGGGGGCGCGGAGCTACGAGCAGTACTTC
TRBJ1-2	TRBV6-5	-	once	CASSNGGSYGYTF	TGTGCCAGCAGTAACGGGGGGTCGTATGGCTACACCTTC
TRBJ2-4	TRBV18	-	-	CASSPRWGGAKNIQYF	TGTGCCAGCTCACCACGTTGGGGGGGCGCCAAAAACATTCAGTACTTC
TRBJ1-2	TRBV2	TRBD1	-	CASSGTGGYGYTF	TGTGCCAGCAGCGGGACAGGGGGCTATGGCTACACCTTC
TRBJ2-7	TRBV11-2	TRBD1	-	CASSLPGQVSYEQYF	TGTGCCAGCAGCCTGCCGGGACAGGTCTCCTACGAGCAGTACTTC
TRBJ1-2	TRBV9	TRBD1	once	CASSGGTVYGYTF	TGTGCCAGCAGCGGAGGGACAGTCTATGGCTACACCTTC
TRBJ1-4	TRBV4-1	-	-	CASSQARRANEKLFF	TGCGCCAGCAGCCAAGCGAGGAGGGCTAATGAAAAACTGTTTTTT
TRBJ1-1	TRBV30	-	-	CACNPGRTEAFF	TGTGCCTGCAATCCGGGGAGGACTGAAGCTTTCTTT
TRBJ1-5	TRBV10-3	TRBD1	-	CATTGTGGQPQHF	TGTGCCACCACCGGGACAGGGGGTCAGCCCCAGCATTTT
TRBJ1-2	TRBV4-3	-	-	CASSQDGAFNYGYTF	TGCGCCAGCAGCCAAGATGGGGCTTTTAACTATGGCTACACCTTC
TRBJ2-5	TRBV6-5	TRBD2	-	CASSYSIAGYGETQYF	TGTGCCAGCAGTTATTCCATAGCGGGATATGGGGAGACCCAGTACTTC
TRBJ1-2	TRBV10-3	-	-	CAISENEGVYYGYTF	TGTGCCATCAGTGAGAACGAGGGGGTTTACTATGGCTACACCTTC
TRBJ1-2	TRBV29-1	-	-	CSVEDPRRGFYGYTF	TGCAGCGTTGAAGATCCTCGACGGGGGTTCTATGGCTACACCTTC
TRBJ1-5	TRBV30	-	-	CAWSEDRGQPQHF	TGTGCCTGGAGTGAGGACAGAGGTCAGCCCCAGCATTTT
TRBJ1-2	TRBV9	-	-	CASSAHHNGGAEGYTF	TGTGCCAGCAGCGCACACCATAACGGCGGCGCGGAGGGCTACACCTTC
TRBJ1-1	TRBV27	-	-	CASSLRGAPGTEAFF	TGTGCCAGCAGTTTACGCGGGGCTCCCGGCACTGAAGCTTTCTTT
TRBJ1-2	TRBV7-2	TRBD1	-	CASSLTPPTGLDYGYTF	TGTGCCAGCAGCTTAACTCCCCCGACAGGGCTAGACTATGGCTACACCTTC
TRBJ1-2	TRBV30	-	-	CAWTGLRGYTF	TGTGCCTGGACAGGGCTTAGGGGCTACACCTTC
TRBJ1-5	TRBV19	-	-	CASSIQVGNQPQHF	TGTGCCAGTAGTATCCAAGTAGGCAATCAGCCCCAGCATTTT
TRBJ2-1	TRBV4-3	TRBD1	-	CASSQNDRENEQFF	TGCGCCAGCAGCCAGAATGACAGGGAAAATGAGCAGTTCTTC
TRBJ2-3	TRBV14	-	once	CASSQVQGPDTQYF	TGTGCCAGCAGCCAAGTCCAGGGGCCCGATACGCAGTATTTT
TRBJ1-2	TRBV28	-	-	CASSSTVTTYGYTF	TGTGCCAGCAGTTCGACAGTAACGACTTATGGCTACACCTTC
TRBJ1-1	TRBV18	TRBD1	-	CASSRDRANTEAFF	TGTGCCAGCTCACGGGACAGGGCCAACACTGAAGCTTTCTTT
TRBJ1-1	TRBV19	TRBD1	-	CASSIDPTGSNTEAFF	TGTGCCAGTAGTATAGATCCGACAGGGTCGAACACTGAAGCTTTCTTT
TRBJ1-1	TRBV6-1	-	-	CASSERGNTEAFF	TGTGCCAGCAGTGAAAGAGGGAACACTGAAGCTTTCTTT
TRBJ1-6	TRBV3-1/TRBV3-2	TRBD1	-	CASSLGTVNNSPLHF	TGTGCCAGCAGCCTTGGGACAGTCAACAATTCACCCCTCCACTTT
TRBJ1-1	TRBV6-5	-	-	CASSSPGMNTEAFF	TGTGCCAGCAGTTCCCCGGGGATGAACACTGAAGCTTTCTTT
TRBJ2-2	TRBV19	-	once	CASSIGPYTGELFF	TGTGCCAGTAGTATAGGGCCTTACACCGGGGAGCTGTTTTTT